This entry is about one T cell receptor beta chain. The entry originates in a study of blood T cell repertoires in COVID-19. For the study at large: Researchers got acute and convalescent COVID-19 samples from the United States, Italy and Spain.

Authors' data handling: Estimation of nucleated cell counts was performed using reference gene primer amplification. TCRdb's copy holds only in-frame clones and misses some; the assay was immunoSEQ multiplex PCR. V and J calls and clone size are given by that table; D and trimming were obtained from the DNA. The table includes under 300,000 clones, roughly 90% detected once. Trimming removed 3 bases from V and 4 bases from J, with 12 bases in between. CDR3 size: 14 residues. CDR1 and CDR2 from the germline V gene are SEHNR and FQNEAQ (reference sequence). The source of this sequence is a woman aged 55-69 years who had recovered from COVID-19. The sequenced sample was PBMCs or T cells enriched from blood (not recorded which). The V gene is TRBV7-9, the J gene TRBJ1-1; D gene ambiguous. The CDR3 nucleotides read TGTGCCAGCAGCTTTATGACTGAGAGCACTGAAGCTTTCTTT. Translating gives CASSFMTESTEAFF.